The TCR beta chain under discussion was sequenced for a study of cytomegalovirus exposure and HLA in healthy donors. Study-wide background: Ancestry clustering placed more than 80% of 350 to 500 genotyped donors in the Caucasian-associated cluster.

At sampling all donors were nominally healthy, likely with unrecorded immune exposures. Primers included in the PCR were 60 Vbeta and 13 Jbeta primers. TCRdb's copy holds only in-frame clones and misses some; the assay was immunoSEQ multiplex PCR. Found here are 90,000 to 110,000 clones, more than 65% of them singletons; the top ten hold about 7.5%. The CDR3 has 16 amino acids. Germline CDR1 and CDR2: SGHNT and YYREEE (reference sequence). V lost 4 bases and J lost 5, with 22 bases in between. Regarding the study as a whole: For most TCR beta V segments, an earlier analysis put the productive rate at about 87% or about 30% of the time.

To note about this clone: The antigen is undetermined.

The sequence came from a man aged 40-55 years in good health and CMV-seropositive. The sequenced sample consisted of PBMCs. The genes are TRBV5-4 and TRBJ2-7; D call uncertain. CDR3 protein: CASSQRTTRHGDEQYF. The CDR3 DNA is TGTGCCAGCAGCCAACGAACGACTCGCCATGGCGACGAGCAGTACTTC. Drawing the rest from reference TRBV5-4 and TRBJ2-7, the complete variable domain is ETGVTQSPTHLIKTRGQQVTLRCSSQSGHNTVSWYQQALGQGPQFIFQYYREEENGRGNFPPRFSGLQFPNYSSELNVNALELDDSALYLCASSQRTTRHGDEQYFGPGTRLTVT.